The 7 T cell receptor beta chains reported below all come from one sample, sequenced in a study of blood T cell repertoires in COVID-19. TCRdb's copy holds only in-frame clones and misses some; the assay was immunoSEQ multiplex PCR. The sample records about 170,000 clones, around four fifths being singletons. Sequenced sample: peripheral blood. These receptors all come from a woman in her seventies with COVID-19, enrolled during active disease.

The chain has TRBV27 and TRBJ2-7; D remains ambiguous. The CDR3 is made up of 13 amino acids. From germline, CDR1 is MNHEY and CDR2 SMNVEV (reference sequence). V was trimmed by 2 bases and J by 3 bases, leaving 8 bases between them. CDR3 sequence reads: CASSLMVDYEQYF. For the CDR3, the DNA is TGTGCCAGCAGTTTAATGGTAGACTACGAGCAGTACTTC.

This clone was recorded only once. This CDR3 is also generated by other DNA sequences in the sample. The chain combines TRBV11-2 with TRBJ1-1; weak D call: TRBD1 (5 bases). V was trimmed by 1 base and J by 5 bases, leaving 8 bases between them. There are 13 residues in the CDR3. CDR1 and CDR2 (germline): SGHAT, FQNNGV. The CDR3 bases are TGTGCCAGCAGCTTAGTGGCAGGGACTGAAGCTTTCTTT. Its translation: CASSLVAGTEAFF.

In the case of this clone: Additional DNA sequences in this sample encode the identical CDR3. The rearrangement joins TRBV19 to TRBJ1-2; no definite D call. This CDR3 is built from 13 residues. V was clipped by 2 bases and J by 2 bases, with 6 bases between them. Germline-derived CDR1 and CDR2 are LNHDA and SQIVND (reference sequence). For the CDR3, the DNA is TGTGCCAGTAGTATAACCGGGAACTATGGCTACACCTTC. Its translation: CASSITGNYGYTF. Full variable domain (missing parts from reference TRBV19 and TRBJ1-2): DGGITQSPKYLFRKEGQNVTLSCEQNLNHDAMYWYRQDPGQGLRLIYYSQIVNDFQKGDIAEGYSVSREKKESFPLTVTSAQKNPTAFYLCASSITGNYGYTFGSGTRLTVV.

The V call is TRBV28, the J call TRBJ2-3, with TRBD1 identical over 9 bases. The germline CDR1 and CDR2 sequences are MDHEN and SYDVKM. There are 18 residues in the CDR3. J gave up 7 bases and V 5 bases, and 19 bases lay outside the gene matches. In nucleotides, the CDR3 is TGTGCCAGCAGTCCTCCGGGTCCCGGGACAGGGAATATCCATACGCAGTATTTT. Translating it yields CASSPPGPGTGNIHTQYF.

This chain uses TRBV29-1 with TRBJ1-4; D is unresolved. Germline V lookup: CDR1 SQVTM, CDR2 ANQGSEA. CDR3 size: 12 residues. Trimming removed 5 bases at V and 8 bases at J, with 12 bases between. CDR3 loop: CSVRDGGEKLFF. In nucleotides, the CDR3 is TGCAGCGTTCGAGACGGAGGGGAAAAACTGTTTTTT.

The chain has TRBV28 and TRBJ1-5, with a weak D call TRBD1 (5 bases). Germline V gene lookup returns CDR1 MDHEN and CDR2 SYDVKM. The CDR3 totals 15 residues. The V end lost 6 bases, the J end lost 5 bases, and 17 bases lay between the germline ends. CDR3 bases: TGTGCCAGCAGCTCAAGAGCGACAGTAGATCAGCCCCAGCATTTT. Protein sequence: CASSSRATVDQPQHF.

This chain joins TRBV5-1 and TRBJ2-7; D is possibly TRBD2 (6 bases). CDR3 length equals 15 residues. V lost 4 bases, J lost 0 bases, and 14 bases lay in between. Germline V CDR1 and CDR2: SGHRS, YFSETQ. The CDR3 nucleotides read TGCGCCAGCAGCGAGCTAGCGACAAGCTCCTACGAGCAGTACTTC. This sequence encodes CASSELATSSYEQYF. The entire variable domain, with the rest obtained from reference TRBV5-1 and TRBJ2-7, is as follows: KAGVTQTPRYLIKTRGQQVTLSCSPISGHRSVSWYQQTPGQGLQFLFEYFSETQRNKGNFPGRFSGRQFSNSRSEMNVSTLELGDSALYLCASSELATSSYEQYFGPGTRLTVT.